What follows are 12 T cell receptor beta chains derived from one specimen sequenced in a study of regulatory T cells in long-lasting Graves disease. The time point was: newly diagnosed GD, antithyroid drugs for less than 3 months. Generation of the TCR library employed RNA extracted from PBMCs. Researchers made TCR beta libraries by using iRepertoire HTBI primers and running Arm-PCR on CDR3 regions. TCRdb analysed the multiplex PCR reads with MiXCR anew, one entry per CDR3 protein. Seen here are 500,000 to 700,000 distinct CDR3 sequences, less than 20% observed once, and the top ten hold approximately 20%. The same sample was also used in a study of T cells in Graves' hyperthyroidism and ophthalmopathy.

This specimen consisted of peripheral blood mononuclear cells (PBMCs), obtained at new diagnosis, from a patient treated with antithyroid drugs. The receptors here all came from a woman aged 30 to 39 with Graves disease.

The chain combines TRBV6-1 with TRBJ1-1, with D possibly matching TRBD1 (5 bases). Germline V gives CDR1 MNHNS, CDR2 SASEGT. Trimming left V 4 bases short and J 11 bases short, with 11 bases between. The CDR3 runs to 11 residues. For the CDR3, the DNA is TGTGCCAGCAGTGCCCAGGGAATGGCTTTCTTT. It codes for CASSAQGMAFF.

Ten or more counts support this clonotype. The genes are TRBV28 and TRBJ2-1, with D perhaps TRBD2 (6 bases). Trimming cost V 2 bases and J 13 bases, with 12 bases left between them. In germline, CDR1 is MDHEN, CDR2 SYDVKM. This CDR3 spans 12 amino acids. The CDR3 loop is CASSLVSGGQFF. The CDR3 DNA reads as TGTGCCAGCAGTTTAGTCTCCGGGGGACAGTTCTTC.

This clonotype has a handful of counts. The chain links TRBV20-1 to TRBJ1-6; D is possibly TRBD1 (6 bases). CDR1 and CDR2 from the germline V gene are DFQATT and SNEGSKA (reference sequence). Trimming took 0 bases from V and 6 from J, leaving 15 bases between them. The CDR3 extends over 16 amino acids. This CDR3 reads CSARDSTQGPNSPLHF. DNA of the CDR3: TGCAGTGCTAGAGATTCCACACAGGGCCCTAATTCACCCCTCCACTTT.

This clonotype was detected a few times. The chain combines TRBV6-2 or TRBV6-3 with TRBJ2-3, with D perhaps TRBD2 (5 bases). This CDR3 has 13 residues. The V end lost 8 bases, the J end lost 4 bases, and 13 bases lay between the germline ends. Germline CDR1 is MNHEY and CDR2 is SVGEGT. The CDR3 loop reads CASGRGPADTQYF. The CDR3 DNA is TGTGCCAGCGGCCGCGGGCCAGCAGATACGCAGTATTTT.

This clonotype was detected ten times or more. One junction end disagrees with the germline gene, perhaps due to a read error. The chain has TRBV7-2 and TRBJ2-1, with 7 bases fitting TRBD2. The CDR3 is 14 amino acids. In germline, CDR1 is SGHTA, CDR2 FQGNSA. The CDR3: CASSVAGSTNEQFF. CDR3 in DNA: TGTGCCAGCAGCGTAGCGGGTTCGACGAATGAGCAGTTCTTC.

This clonotype was observed many times. V usage is TRBV28 and J usage is TRBJ2-1, with D possibly TRBD2 on 5 matching bases. Looked up from germline, CDR1 is MDHEN and CDR2 is SYDVKM. V was cut by 7 bases and J by 3 bases, with 13 bases left in between. This CDR3 region has 14 residues. The CDR3 bases are TGTGCCAGCACCGACCCGGGATACTACAATGAGCAGTTCTTC. This codes for CASTDPGYYNEQFF. Full variable domain (missing parts from reference TRBV28 and TRBJ2-1): DVKVTQSSRYLVKRTGEKVFLECVQDMDHENMFWYRQDPGLGLRLIYFSYDVKMKEKGDIPEGYSVSREKKERFSLILESASTNQTSMYLCASTDPGYYNEQFFGPGTRLTVL.

This clonotype came up many times. The rearrangement links TRBV18 to TRBJ2-3; D not certain. The CDR3 loop spans 14 amino acids. Trimming took 3 bases from V and 0 from J, leaving 7 bases between them. From germline, CDR1 is KGHSH and CDR2 LQKENI. The CDR3 nucleotides are TGTGCCAGCTCACCTTGGAGAAGCACAGATACGCAGTATTTT. It specifies CASSPWRSTDTQYF.

A note on this clonotype: A single base separates this from a much larger clone, so it may be a read error. This chain connects TRBV2 to TRBJ1-2; TRBD1 might be the D (6 bases). Germline V gene sequence: CDR1 SNHLY, CDR2 FYNNEI. This CDR3 is built from 13 residues. Trimming cost V 8 bases and J 6 bases, with 16 bases left between them. DNA for the CDR3: TGTGCCAGCGGTGCACAGGGACTGGATGGCTACACCTTC. Translation: CASGAQGLDGYTF. Complete variable domain (other parts from reference TRBV2 and TRBJ1-2): EPEVTQTPSHQVTQMGQEVILRCVPISNHLYFYWYRQILGQKVEFLVSFYNNEISEKSEIFDDQFSVERPDGSNFTLKIRSTKLEDSAMYFCASGAQGLDGYTFGSGTRLTVV.

This clonotype has a count of ten or more. The chain carries TRBV6-2 or TRBV6-3 and TRBJ2-7, with 8 bases matching TRBD1. There are 15 residues in the CDR3. CDR1 and CDR2 (germline): MNHEY, SVGEGT. Trimming cost V 8 bases and J 4 bases; bases outside gene matches: 13. This CDR3 reads CASDAGRGLRYEQYF. The CDR3 bases are TGTGCCAGCGACGCGGGCAGGGGGCTTAGATACGAGCAGTACTTC.

This clonotype was seen ten or more times. This rearrangement joins TRBV9 to TRBJ1-4, with a tentative D call TRBD1 (6 bases). The germline CDR1 and CDR2 sequences are SGDLS and YYNGEE. V was shortened by 2 bases and J by 8 bases, with 13 bases between the two germline ends. The CDR3 is 14 amino acids. The CDR3 reads CASSVSGGGEKLFF. CDR3 DNA sequence: TGTGCCAGCAGCGTTTCCGGGGGCGGCGAAAAACTGTTTTTT.

This clonotype was detected only a few times. The chain is built from TRBV29-1 and TRBJ2-2, with 11 nucleotides matching TRBD2. Germline lookup yields CDR1 SQVTM and CDR2 ANQGSEA. This CDR3 contains 14 residues. With V trimmed by 7 bases and J by 6 bases, 7 bases remained unmatched. CDR3 protein: CSGRLAGMSGELFF. CDR3 nucleotides: TGCAGCGGACGACTAGCGGGAATGTCCGGGGAGCTGTTTTTT.

The V call is TRBV10-3, the J call TRBJ1-3; 8 bases line up with TRBD1. The V gene's germline CDR1 is ENHRY and CDR2 SYGVKD. V shed 9 bases, J shed 5 bases, and the junction held 6 bases outside the gene matches. CDR3 length equals 13 residues. CDR3 loop: CAIRQGNRNTIYF. CDR3 nucleotides: TGTGCCATTAGACAGGGGAATCGAAACACCATATATTTT.